This T cell receptor beta chain stems from a study of human T cells and chemical hapten exposure. Overall study results and limits: It was expanded TCRs that formed significantly more large CDR3 similarity clusters than controls did.

This clonotype has a handful of counts. Its target is unknown. A single record per CDR3 protein comes from TCRdb applying MiXCR to the RACE reads. The data show about 68,000 distinct CDR3 sequences, with approximately 11% seen just once and about 5% held by the top ten. Time point in this sample: pre-sensitization, week 0. The treatment is: therapeutic diphenylcyclopropenone sensitization with weekly scalp DPC. Each patch test followed a blood draw. The CDR3 is 13 amino acids. CDR1 is LGHDT and CDR2 is YNNKEL in the germline V gene (reference sequence). V was pared by 4 bases and J by 7 bases, with 4 bases of the junction left unmatched.

The sequence derives from a woman between 45 and 65 years old with alopecia areata. Some clones in this sample may be carry-over from other donors' samples. Specimen: whole blood, collected in connection with sensitization to the hapten diphenylcyclopropenone (DPC). The rearrangement uses TRBV3-1 and TRBJ2-1, with 7 bases matching TRBD2. CDR3 nucleotide sequence: TGTGCCAGCAGCCCCCGACTAGCTAATGAGCAGTTCTTC. It translates to CASSPRLANEQFF.